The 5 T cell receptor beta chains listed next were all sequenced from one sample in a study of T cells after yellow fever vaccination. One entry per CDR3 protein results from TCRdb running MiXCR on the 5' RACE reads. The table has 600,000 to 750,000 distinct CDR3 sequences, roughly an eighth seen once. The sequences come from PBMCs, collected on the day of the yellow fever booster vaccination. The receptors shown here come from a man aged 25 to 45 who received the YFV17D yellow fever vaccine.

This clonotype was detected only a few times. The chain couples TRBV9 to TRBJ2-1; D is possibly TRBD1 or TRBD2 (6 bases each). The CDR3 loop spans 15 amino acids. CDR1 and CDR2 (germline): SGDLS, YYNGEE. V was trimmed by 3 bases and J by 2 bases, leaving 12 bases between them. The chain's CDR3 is CASSARGEPYNEQFF. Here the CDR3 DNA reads TGTGCCAGCAGCGCTAGGGGGGAACCCTACAATGAGCAGTTCTTC. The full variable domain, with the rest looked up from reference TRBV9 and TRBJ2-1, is DSGVTQTPKHLITATGQRVTLRCSPRSGDLSVYWYQQSLDQGLQFLIQYYNGEERAKGNILERFSAQQFPDLHSELNLSSLELGDSALYFCASSARGEPYNEQFFGPGTRLTVL.

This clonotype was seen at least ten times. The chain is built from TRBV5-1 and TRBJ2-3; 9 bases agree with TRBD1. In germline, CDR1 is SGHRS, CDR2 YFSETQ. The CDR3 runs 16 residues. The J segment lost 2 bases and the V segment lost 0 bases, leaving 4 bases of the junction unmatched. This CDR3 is CASSLEGQGITDTQYF. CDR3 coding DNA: TGCGCCAGCAGCTTGGAGGGACAGGGAATCACAGATACGCAGTATTTT.

The CDR3 region has the DNA TGTGCCAGCAGCTTGGGACAGGGGGCCTGGACTGAAGCTTTCTTT. Amino acids: CASSLGQGAWTEAFF. The chain employs TRBV5-5 and TRBJ1-1; 10 bases agree with TRBD1. The V and J ends lost 0 bases and 5 bases, in that order; junction bases with no gene match: 4. CDR3 length: 15 residues. Per the germline V gene, CDR1 is SGHKS and CDR2 is YYEKEE (reference sequence).

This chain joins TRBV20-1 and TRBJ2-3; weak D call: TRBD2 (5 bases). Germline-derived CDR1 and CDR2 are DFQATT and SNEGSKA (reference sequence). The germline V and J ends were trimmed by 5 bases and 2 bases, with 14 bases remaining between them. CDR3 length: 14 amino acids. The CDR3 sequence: CSAPQTTSTDTQYF. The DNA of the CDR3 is TGCAGTGCTCCCCAGACTACATCCACAGATACGCAGTATTTT.

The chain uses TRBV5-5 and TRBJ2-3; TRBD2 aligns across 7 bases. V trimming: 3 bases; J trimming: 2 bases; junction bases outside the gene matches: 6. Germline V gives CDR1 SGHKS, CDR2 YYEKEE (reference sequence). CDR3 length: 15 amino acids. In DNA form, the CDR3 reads TGTGCCAGCAGCTGGCTCGGGACTATCACAGATACGCAGTATTTT. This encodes CASSWLGTITDTQYF.